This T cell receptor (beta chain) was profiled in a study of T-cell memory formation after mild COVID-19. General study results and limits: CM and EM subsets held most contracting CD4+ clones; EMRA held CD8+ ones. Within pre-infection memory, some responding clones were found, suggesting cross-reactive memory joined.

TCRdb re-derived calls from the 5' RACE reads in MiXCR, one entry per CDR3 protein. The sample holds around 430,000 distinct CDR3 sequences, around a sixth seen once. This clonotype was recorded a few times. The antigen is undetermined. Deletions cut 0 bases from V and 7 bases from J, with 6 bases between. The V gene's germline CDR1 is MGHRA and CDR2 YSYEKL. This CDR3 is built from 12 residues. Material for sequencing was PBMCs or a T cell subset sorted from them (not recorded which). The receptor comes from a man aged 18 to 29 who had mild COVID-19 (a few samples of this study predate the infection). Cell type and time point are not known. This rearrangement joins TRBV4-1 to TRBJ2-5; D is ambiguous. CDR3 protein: CASSQDYVTQYF. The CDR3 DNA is TGCGCCAGCAGCCAAGATTATGTGACCCAGTACTTC.